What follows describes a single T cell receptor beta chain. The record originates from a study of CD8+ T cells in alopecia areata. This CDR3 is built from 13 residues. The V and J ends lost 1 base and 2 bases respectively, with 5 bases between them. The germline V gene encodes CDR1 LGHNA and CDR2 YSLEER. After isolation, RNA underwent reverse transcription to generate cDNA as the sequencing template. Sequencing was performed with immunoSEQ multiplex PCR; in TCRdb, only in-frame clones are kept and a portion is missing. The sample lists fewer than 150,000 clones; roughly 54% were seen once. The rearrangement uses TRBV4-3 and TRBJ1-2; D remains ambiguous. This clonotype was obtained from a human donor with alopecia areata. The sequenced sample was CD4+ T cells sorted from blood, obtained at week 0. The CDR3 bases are TGCGCCAGCAGCCAAGTAGAGAACTATGGCTACACCTTC. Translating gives CASSQVENYGYTF.